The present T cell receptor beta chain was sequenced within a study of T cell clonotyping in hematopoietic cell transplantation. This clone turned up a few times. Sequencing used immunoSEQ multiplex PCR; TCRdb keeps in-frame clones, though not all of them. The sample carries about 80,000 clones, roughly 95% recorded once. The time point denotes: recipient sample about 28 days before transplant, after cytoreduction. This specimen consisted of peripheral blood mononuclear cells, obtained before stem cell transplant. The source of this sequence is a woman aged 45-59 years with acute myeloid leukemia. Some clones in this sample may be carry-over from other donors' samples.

CDR3 DNA sequence: TGTGCCAGCACTCCACAGTCAGGCTACGAGCAGTACTTC. Protein product: CASTPQSGYEQYF. This chain uses TRBV6-1 with TRBJ2-7; D gene unclear. The V gene lost 7 bases and the J gene lost 3 bases, with 13 bases spanning the gap. This CDR3 spans 13 amino acids. Germline assignment: CDR1 MNHNS and CDR2 SASEGT.